The rows below give T cell receptor beta chains drawn from one sample of a study of T cell responses to AZD1222 COVID-19 vaccine. TCRdb's table, derived via immunoSEQ multiplex PCR, lists solely in-frame clones and lacks some. The sample consists of 110,000 or so clones, more than 75% of them appearing once. Specimen: peripheral blood, collected on day 0 of AZD1222 vaccination. The source of these receptors is an adult in good health. Each CDR3 is given with its conserved first and last residue. The order of the fields is clone size, J gene, V gene, D gene, CDR3 protein, CDR3 DNA. A D gene is named only where the DNA matches it firmly. Clone size is stated in some rows and not others, as once, few, many or a class when expanded.

NA TRBJ2-7 TRBV3-1/TRBV3-2 NA CASSLHPPGRITYEQYF TGTGCCAGCAGCCTCCATCCCCCAGGCAGAATCACCTACGAGCAGTACTTC
NA TRBJ1-5 TRBV7-9 TRBD1 CASSIGTANQPQHF TGTGCCAGCAGCATCGGGACAGCTAATCAGCCCCAGCATTTT
NA TRBJ2-7 TRBV4-1 TRBD2 CASSPGTSSFEQYF TGCGCCAGCAGCCCCGGGACTAGCAGTTTCGAGCAGTACTTC
NA TRBJ2-1 TRBV19 TRBD2 CASSGVAGVGNNEQFF TGTGCCAGTAGTGGGGTAGCGGGAGTCGGTAATAATGAGCAGTTCTTC
NA TRBJ2-4 TRBV7-9 NA CASSGLLAKNIQYF TGTGCCAGCAGCGGTCTTCTAGCCAAAAACATTCAGTACTTC
few TRBJ2-7 TRBV5-8 TRBD2 CASSLKRERGEQYF TGTGCCAGCAGCTTGAAGCGGGAGCGGGGGGAGCAGTACTTC
NA TRBJ1-1 TRBV19 NA CASSIGQLDTEAFF TGTGCCAGTAGTATTGGCCAGCTGGACACTGAAGCTTTCTTT
NA TRBJ1-3 TRBV3-1/TRBV3-2 NA CASSHSGHNGNTIYF TGTGCCAGCAGCCATTCCGGTCACAACGGAAACACCATATATTTT
NA TRBJ1-3 TRBV6-6 TRBD1 CASSYAGQGNTIYF TGTGCCAGCAGTTACGCGGGACAGGGAAACACCATATATTTT
NA TRBJ1-2 TRBV28 NA CASSYPGADGYTF TGTGCCAGCAGTTATCCGGGGGCTGATGGCTACACCTTC
NA TRBJ1-1 TRBV6-5 TRBD1 CASSGQPGQGATFF TGTGCCAGCAGCGGACAGCCGGGACAGGGGGCGACTTTCTTT
few TRBJ1-5 TRBV5-1 NA CASSLGGANQPQHF TGCGCCAGCAGCTTGGGGGGGGCTAATCAGCCCCAGCATTTT
NA TRBJ1-4 TRBV6-6 NA CASSINEKLFF TGTGCCAGCAGCATTAATGAAAAACTGTTTTTT
NA TRBJ2-7 TRBV7-2 TRBD1 CASSPRTGTYEQYF TGTGCCAGCAGCCCTAGGACAGGGACCTACGAGCAGTACTTC
NA TRBJ2-1 TRBV4-2 NA CASSQDWGSSNEQFF TGTGCCAGCAGCCAAGACTGGGGTAGCTCCAATGAGCAGTTCTTC
NA TRBJ2-1 TRBV11-1 NA CASSLRWGAHNEQFF TGTGCCAGCAGCTTACGTTGGGGGGCGCACAATGAGCAGTTCTTC
once TRBJ2-3 TRBV7-6 TRBD1 CASSLDGGTGTDTQYF TGTGCCAGCAGCTTAGATGGGGGGACAGGAACAGATACGCAGTATTTT
NA TRBJ2-5 TRBV24-1 TRBD2 CATSDPQQREGLETQYF TGTGCCACCAGTGACCCCCAACAGCGGGAGGGCCTTGAGACCCAGTACTTC
NA TRBJ1-5 TRBV6-2/TRBV6-3 TRBD1 CASSYYRTGAGQPQHF TGTGCCAGCAGTTACTATAGGACAGGGGCAGGTCAGCCCCAGCATTTT
NA TRBJ1-1 TRBV5-1 NA CASNSGEIGEAFF TGCGCCAGCAACTCAGGGGAGATTGGTGAAGCTTTCTTT
NA TRBJ2-6 TRBV6-2/TRBV6-3 NA CASSYGGSGANVLTF TGTGCCAGCAGTTATGGAGGTTCGGGGGCCAACGTCCTGACTTTC
NA TRBJ2-1 TRBV7-9 TRBD2 CASPLAGGLNNEQFF TGTGCCAGCCCACTAGCGGGAGGGTTGAACAATGAGCAGTTCTTC
NA TRBJ1-1 TRBV24-1 NA CATSERGSTEAFF TGTGCCACCAGTGAGCGGGGAAGCACTGAAGCTTTCTTT
NA TRBJ1-4 TRBV29-1 NA CSVVEQGDKLFF TGCAGCGTTGTGGAGCAAGGGGACAAACTGTTTTTT
NA TRBJ2-1 TRBV9 NA CASSAALAEQFF TGTGCCAGCAGCGCTGCCCTAGCGGAGCAGTTCTTC
NA TRBJ1-3 TRBV5-4 NA CASSLRDSGNTIYF TGTGCCAGCAGCTTGAGAGACTCTGGAAACACCATATATTTT
NA TRBJ2-7 TRBV6-5 NA CASSQGQSSYEQYF TGTGCCAGCAGCCAGGGGCAGTCCTCCTACGAGCAGTACTTC
NA TRBJ2-2 TRBV3-1/TRBV3-2 TRBD2 CASSSEAGAVGELFF TGTGCCAGCAGCTCTGAAGCGGGAGCTGTCGGGGAGCTGTTTTTT
NA TRBJ1-2 TRBV19 TRBD1 CASKTPGQNYGYTF TGTGCCAGTAAAACTCCGGGACAGAACTATGGCTACACCTTC
NA TRBJ2-7 TRBV9 NA CASSVVGSGEQYF TGTGCCAGCAGCGTAGTAGGCAGCGGCGAGCAGTACTTC
NA TRBJ1-4 TRBV27 TRBD1 CASGPQGEEKLFF TGTGCCAGCGGCCCTCAGGGGGAGGAAAAACTGTTTTTT
once TRBJ2-4 TRBV29-1 NA CSVGEGDIQYF TGCAGCGTTGGGGAGGGGGACATTCAGTACTTC
once TRBJ2-7 TRBV7-8 TRBD2 CAVQLYLSGAYEQYF TGTGCCGTACAACTATACCTTAGCGGGGCCTACGAGCAGTACTTC
NA TRBJ2-5 TRBV9 NA CASSVFDRGGTQYF TGTGCCAGCAGCGTATTTGATAGGGGGGGGACCCAGTACTTC
NA TRBJ2-7 TRBV29-1 TRBD1 CSVEGPNDLTGQSYEQYF TGCAGCGTTGAAGGCCCGAATGATTTGACAGGGCAATCCTACGAGCAGTACTTC
NA TRBJ2-7 TRBV28 NA CASGVAVPYEQYF TGTGCCAGCGGGGTAGCGGTTCCCTACGAGCAGTACTTC
NA TRBJ2-4 TRBV19 NA CASSIGGIEYF TGTGCCAGTAGTATAGGAGGGATCGAGTACTTC
once TRBJ2-1 TRBV5-1 TRBD2 CASSSGLAGVDEQFF TGCGCCAGCAGCTCGGGACTAGCGGGAGTTGATGAGCAGTTCTTC
NA TRBJ2-3 TRBV29-1 TRBD2 CSVDNGLASSTDTQYF TGCAGCGTTGATAACGGACTAGCGAGTAGCACAGATACGCAGTATTTT
NA TRBJ1-5 TRBV18 TRBD1 CASSTDRGVQPQHF TGTGCCAGCTCAACTGACAGGGGGGTTCAGCCCCAGCATTTT
NA TRBJ1-1 TRBV6-5 NA CASSYSDNTEAFF TGTGCCAGCAGTTACTCGGACAACACTGAAGCTTTCTTT
NA TRBJ1-4 TRBV19 TRBD1 CASSSSAGGEGYEKLFF TGTGCCAGTAGTTCGTCGGCAGGGGGCGAAGGCTATGAAAAACTGTTTTTT
NA TRBJ1-5 TRBV18 NA CASSPTGEGQPQHF TGTGCCAGCTCACCAACTGGGGAGGGACAGCCCCAGCATTTT
NA TRBJ1-1 TRBV15 NA CATRPPGRRLNTEAFF TGTGCCACCAGACCCCCTGGCAGGCGGTTGAACACTGAAGCTTTCTTT
NA TRBJ2-7 TRBV6-5 NA CASTPGLGRLEQYF TGTGCCAGCACCCCGGGACTGGGACGCCTCGAGCAGTACTTC
NA TRBJ2-7 TRBV6-5 NA CASSPGDEQYF TGTGCCAGCAGTCCGGGCGACGAGCAGTACTTC
NA TRBJ2-1 TRBV28 TRBD2 CASSFERDDEQFF TGTGCCAGCAGTTTCGAGCGGGACGATGAGCAGTTCTTC
NA TRBJ2-4 TRBV30 NA CAWSVIRGAIQYF TGTGCCTGGAGTGTTATCAGGGGGGCCATTCAGTACTTC
NA TRBJ1-1 TRBV2 TRBD1 CASSGTGGTEAFF TGTGCCAGCAGCGGGACAGGGGGTACTGAAGCTTTCTTT
NA TRBJ1-3 TRBV2 NA CASSGGAARSGNTIYF TGTGCCAGCAGTGGGGGGGCAGCCCGCTCTGGAAACACCATATATTTT
few TRBJ2-5 TRBV4-2 NA CASSQEGQQETQYF TGTGCCAGCAGCCAAGAGGGCCAGCAAGAGACCCAGTACTTC
NA TRBJ1-1 TRBV10-3 TRBD1 CAISKRDRGDTEAFF TGTGCCATCAGTAAAAGGGACAGGGGGGATACTGAAGCTTTCTTT
NA TRBJ1-3 TRBV7-9 NA CASSLSGSRDTIYF TGTGCCAGCAGCTTATCTGGGAGTAGGGACACCATATATTTT